The T cell receptor beta chain under discussion was sequenced for a study of Ad26.COV2.S vaccination and SARS-CoV-2 variants. On the study more broadly: Each vaccinee took Ad26.COV2.S intramuscularly, once or twice 56 days apart.

Measured with immunoSEQ multiplex PCR; TCRdb has only the in-frame clones, and not every one. The sample shows approximately 280,000 clones, 70% to 90% of them seen only once. The CDR3 length is 18 residues. The trim removed 4 bases at V and 2 bases at J, leaving 14 bases unmatched. The germline V gene encodes CDR1 MNHEY and CDR2 SMNVEV (reference sequence). Treatment described: some 20 received Ad26.COV2.S at low or high dose, single or two shots; about five received placebo; per-sample allocation not given. Sampling occurred on day 63 after the first vaccine or placebo injection. Sequenced material: peripheral blood, taken in a trial of Ad26.COV2.S vaccine versus placebo. This clonotype originated in a person aged 18 to 65 who received the Ad26.COV2.S COVID-19 vaccine or a placebo. J is TRBJ1-5 and V is TRBV27, with 7 positions matching TRBD1. The CDR3 region is CASSSLTGRAMGNQPQHF. CDR3 in DNA: TGTGCCAGCAGTTCCCTGACAGGGAGGGCTATGGGCAATCAGCCCCAGCATTTT.